The 15 T cell receptor beta chains listed next were all sequenced from one sample in a study of blood T cell repertoires in COVID-19. Sequencing used immunoSEQ multiplex PCR; TCRdb keeps in-frame clones, though not all of them. The sample has fewer than 200,000 clones; roughly 84% are singletons. Sequencing was done on a sample of peripheral blood. These receptors were taken from a man aged 60-69 years who had recovered from COVID-19.

The genes are TRBV9 and TRBJ2-1, with D possibly matching TRBD1 (6 bases). There are 15 residues in the CDR3. CDR1 and CDR2 from the germline V gene are SGDLS and YYNGEE. Deletions cut 4 bases from V and 0 bases from J, with 11 bases between. This CDR3 reads CASSSSGVSYNEQFF. CDR3 coding DNA: TGTGCCAGCAGCTCTTCAGGGGTCTCCTACAATGAGCAGTTCTTC.

This chain joins TRBV5-1 and TRBJ2-7; 13 nucleotides match TRBD2. V shed 3 bases and J 4 bases; nucleotides not matched to a gene: 1. Germline values: CDR1 SGHRS, CDR2 YFSETQ. The length of the CDR3 is 14 residues. Here the CDR3 reads CASSSGLAGYEQYF. The CDR3 DNA is TGCGCCAGCAGCTCGGGACTAGCGGGGTACGAGCAGTACTTC.

The CDR3 DNA is TGTGCCTGGAGGATTGGTGGGACAGGGGGCGACTATGGCTACACCTTC. This gives the protein CAWRIGGTGGDYGYTF. This chain joins TRBV30 and TRBJ1-2; 12 bases match TRBD1. The germline gives CDR1 GTSNPN, CDR2 SVGIG (reference sequence). Unmatched junction bases numbered 8, after V lost 3 bases and J lost 3 bases. The CDR3 is 16 residues long.

The chain employs TRBV3-1 (or the pseudogene TRBV3-2) and TRBJ2-7; TRBD2 aligns across 9 bases. Germline loops: CDR1 LGHDT, CDR2 YNNKEL (reference sequence). The CDR3 has 14 residues. Trimming removed 4 bases from V and 1 base from J; junction bases left unmatched: 2. DNA of the CDR3: TGTGCCAGCAGCCTTAGCGGGGGATCCTACGAGCAGTACTTC. This translates into CASSLSGGSYEQYF.

The V and J genes are TRBV24-1 and TRBJ2-5; the D is unclear. This CDR3 is built from 15 residues. Germline-derived CDR1 and CDR2 are KGHDR and SFDVKD. The V end lost 4 bases, the J end lost 5 bases, and 16 bases lay between the germline ends. CDR3 amino acids: CATSDQSTPWETQYF. The CDR3 DNA sequence: TGTGCCACCAGTGACCAGTCCACCCCGTGGGAGACCCAGTACTTC.

Only one count was recorded for this clone. The chain couples TRBV6-5 to TRBJ1-4, with D possibly TRBD1 on 5 matching bases. The CDR3 consists of 14 residues. Germline CDR1 is MNHEY and CDR2 is SVGAGI. V was clipped by 5 bases and J by 1 base, with 8 bases between them. The CDR3 DNA reads as TGTGCCAGCAGTCTGGGGGGAACTAATGAAAAACTGTTTTTT. Amino acids: CASSLGGTNEKLFF.

The rearrangement joins TRBV7-9 to TRBJ2-3; maybe TRBD1 (5 bases). V was clipped by 1 base and J by 0 bases, with 11 bases between them. This CDR3 has 16 residues. Germline CDR1 is SEHNR and CDR2 is FQNEAQ (reference sequence). The CDR3 is CASSLEAGLSTDTQYF. Here the CDR3 DNA reads TGTGCCAGCAGCTTAGAGGCAGGGCTAAGCACAGATACGCAGTATTTT.

A single count supports this clone. This rearrangement joins TRBV4-2 to TRBJ1-2; 9 bases fit TRBD1. V lost 0 bases and J lost 3; bases outside the gene matches: 11. The germline V gene has CDR1 LGHNA and CDR2 YNFKEQ. The CDR3 totals 18 residues. CDR3 loop: CASSQEDAKQGADYGYTF. The CDR3 DNA sequence: TGTGCCAGCAGCCAAGAGGACGCTAAACAGGGGGCAGACTATGGCTACACCTTC.

The chain carries TRBV5-1 and TRBJ2-7, with D possibly TRBD2 on 7 matching bases. Germline values: CDR1 SGHRS, CDR2 YFSETQ. Trimming removed 0 bases at V and 0 bases at J, with 13 bases between. The CDR3 covers 16 residues. The CDR3 here is CASSLGGGTPSYEQYF. CDR3 DNA: TGCGCCAGCAGCTTGGGGGGAGGGACACCCTCCTACGAGCAGTACTTC.

This chain connects TRBV5-4 to TRBJ2-7; 10 bases map to TRBD2. This CDR3 comprises 15 residues. Germline CDR1 and CDR2: SGHNT and YYREEE (reference sequence). The ends lost 2 bases at V and 1 base at J; junction bases unmatched: 3. CDR3 DNA: TGTGCCAGCAGCTTCCGGACTAGCGGATCCTACGAGCAGTACTTC. Its translation: CASSFRTSGSYEQYF.

This chain links TRBV6-5 with TRBJ2-7; a possible D gene is TRBD1 (6 bases). CDR3 length: 14 amino acids. V lost 6 bases, J lost 0 bases, and 12 bases lay in between. From germline, CDR1 is MNHEY and CDR2 SVGAGI. The CDR3 reads CASRDRMSSYEQYF. DNA of the CDR3: TGTGCCAGCAGAGACAGGATGAGCTCCTACGAGCAGTACTTC.

The rearrangement links TRBV7-9 to TRBJ2-7; 8 nucleotides align to TRBD2. This CDR3 has 13 residues. The V gene's germline CDR1 is SEHNR and CDR2 FQNEAQ (reference sequence). V trimming: 4 bases; J trimming: 3 bases; junction bases outside the gene matches: 2. This CDR3 reads CASSSRGGYEQYF. In DNA form, the CDR3 reads TGTGCCAGCAGCTCCCGGGGGGGCTACGAGCAGTACTTC.

V gene TRBV9 combines with J gene TRBJ1-1; D may be TRBD1 (5 bases). Germline V gene sequence: CDR1 SGDLS, CDR2 YYNGEE. Trimming stripped 3 bases from V and 1 base from J, with 10 bases between. This CDR3 has 14 residues. CDR3 DNA sequence: TGTGCCAGCAGCGCACTGACAGCGAACACTGAAGCTTTCTTT. This encodes CASSALTANTEAFF.

For the CDR3, the DNA is TGTGCCAGCAGCCAATTTCAGGATAACTCCTACAATGAGCAGTTCTTC. Its translation is CASSQFQDNSYNEQFF. This chain uses TRBV14 with TRBJ2-1; D unclear. Germline V gene sequence: CDR1 SGHDN, CDR2 FVKESK. CDR3 length equals 16 residues. V lost 2 bases, J lost 0 bases, and 11 bases lay in between.

The chain couples TRBV6-1 to TRBJ1-2; possible D gene TRBD1, 6 bases. The length of the CDR3 is 16 residues. Germline V CDR1 and CDR2: MNHNS, SASEGT. The V end was cut by 4 bases, the J end by 6 bases, with 21 bases between. CDR3 amino acids: CASSGVGGEVVDGYTF. The CDR3 bases are TGTGCCAGCAGTGGGGTAGGGGGAGAGGTGGTTGATGGCTACACCTTC.